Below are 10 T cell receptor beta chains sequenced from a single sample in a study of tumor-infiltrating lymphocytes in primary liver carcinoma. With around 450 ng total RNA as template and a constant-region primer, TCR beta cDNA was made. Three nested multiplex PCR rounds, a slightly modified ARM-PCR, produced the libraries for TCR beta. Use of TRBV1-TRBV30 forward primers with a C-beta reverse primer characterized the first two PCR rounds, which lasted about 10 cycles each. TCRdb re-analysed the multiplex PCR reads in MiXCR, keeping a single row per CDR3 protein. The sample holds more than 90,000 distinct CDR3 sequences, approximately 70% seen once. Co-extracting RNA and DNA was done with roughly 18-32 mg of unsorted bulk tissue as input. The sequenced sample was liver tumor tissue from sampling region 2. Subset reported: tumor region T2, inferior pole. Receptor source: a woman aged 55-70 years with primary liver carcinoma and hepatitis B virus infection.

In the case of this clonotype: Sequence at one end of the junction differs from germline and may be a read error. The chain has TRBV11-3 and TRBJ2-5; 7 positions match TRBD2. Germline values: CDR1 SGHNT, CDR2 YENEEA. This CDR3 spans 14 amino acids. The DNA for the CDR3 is TGTGCCAGCAGCCCGGCTGGGTTGCGGGAGACCCAGTGCTTC. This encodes CASSPAGLRETQCF.

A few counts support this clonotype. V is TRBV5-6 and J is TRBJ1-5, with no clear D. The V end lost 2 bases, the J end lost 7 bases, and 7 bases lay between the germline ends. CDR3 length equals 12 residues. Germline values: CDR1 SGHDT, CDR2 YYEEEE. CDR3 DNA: TGTGCCAGCAGCTTAGTGGGACAGCCCCAGCATTTT. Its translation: CASSLVGQPQHF.

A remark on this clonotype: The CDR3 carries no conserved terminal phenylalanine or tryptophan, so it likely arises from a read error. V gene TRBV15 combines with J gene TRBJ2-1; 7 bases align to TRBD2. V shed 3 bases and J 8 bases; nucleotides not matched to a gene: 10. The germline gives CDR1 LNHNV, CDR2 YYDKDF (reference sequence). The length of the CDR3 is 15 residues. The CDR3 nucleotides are TGTGCCACCAGCAGGAAGAGAGGGGCGGGGGATGAGCAGTTCTTA. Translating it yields CATSRKRGAGDEQFL.

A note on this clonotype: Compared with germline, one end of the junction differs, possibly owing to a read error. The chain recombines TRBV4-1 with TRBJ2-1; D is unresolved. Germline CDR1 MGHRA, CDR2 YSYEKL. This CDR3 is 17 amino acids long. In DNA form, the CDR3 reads TGCGCCAGCAGCCATCCAACCCAGGCAGCAAAGTATAATGAGCGGTTCTTC. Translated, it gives CASSHPTQAAKYNERFF.

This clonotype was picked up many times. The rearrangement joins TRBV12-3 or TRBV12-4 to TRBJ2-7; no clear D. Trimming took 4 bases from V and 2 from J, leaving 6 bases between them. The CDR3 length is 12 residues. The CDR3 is CASSSRPYEQYF. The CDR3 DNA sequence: TGTGCCAGCAGTTCCCGCCCCTACGAGCAGTACTTC.

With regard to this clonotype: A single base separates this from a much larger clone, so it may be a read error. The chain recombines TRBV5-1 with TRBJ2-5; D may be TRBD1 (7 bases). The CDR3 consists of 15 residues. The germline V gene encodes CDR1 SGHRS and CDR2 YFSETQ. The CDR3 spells CVSSLMTGTQETQYF. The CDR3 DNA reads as TGCGTCAGCAGCCTAATGACAGGGACTCAAGAGACCCAGTACTTC.

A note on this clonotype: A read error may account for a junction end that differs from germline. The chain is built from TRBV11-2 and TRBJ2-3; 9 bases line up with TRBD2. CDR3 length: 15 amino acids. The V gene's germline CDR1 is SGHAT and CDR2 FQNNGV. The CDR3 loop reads CASSFTSSGSDTQYF. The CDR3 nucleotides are TGTGCCAGCAGCTTCACAAGTAGCGGGAGTGATACACAGTATTTT.

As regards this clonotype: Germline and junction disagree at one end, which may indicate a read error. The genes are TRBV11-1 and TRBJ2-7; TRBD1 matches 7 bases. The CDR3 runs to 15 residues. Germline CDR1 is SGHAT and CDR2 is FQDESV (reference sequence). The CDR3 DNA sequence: TGTGCCAGCGGCTACGTACAGGGGCCGTCCTACGAGCAGCACTTC. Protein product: CASGYVQGPSYEQHF.

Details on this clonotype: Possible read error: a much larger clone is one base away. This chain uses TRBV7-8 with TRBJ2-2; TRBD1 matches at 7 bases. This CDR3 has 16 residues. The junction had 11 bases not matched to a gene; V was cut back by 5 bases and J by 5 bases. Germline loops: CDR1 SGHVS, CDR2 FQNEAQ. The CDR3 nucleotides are TGTGCCAGCAGCACCAGGACAGGACATAAGACCGGGGAGCTGTTTTTT. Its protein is CASSTRTGHKTGELFF. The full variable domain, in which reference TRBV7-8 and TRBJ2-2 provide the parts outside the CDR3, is GAGVSQSPRYKVAKRGQDVALRCDPISGHVSLFWYQQALGQGPEFLTYFQNEAQLDKSGLPSDRFFAERPEGSVSTLKIQRTQQEDSAVYLCASSTRTGHKTGELFFGEGSRLTVL.

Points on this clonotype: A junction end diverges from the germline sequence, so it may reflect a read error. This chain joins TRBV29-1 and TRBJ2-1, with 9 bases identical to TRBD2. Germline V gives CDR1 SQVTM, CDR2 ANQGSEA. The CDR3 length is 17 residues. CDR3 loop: CIVVWLAGSLHYNEQFF. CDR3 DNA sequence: TGCATCGTTGTTTGGCTAGCGGGAAGCCTCCACTACAATGAGCAGTTCTTC.